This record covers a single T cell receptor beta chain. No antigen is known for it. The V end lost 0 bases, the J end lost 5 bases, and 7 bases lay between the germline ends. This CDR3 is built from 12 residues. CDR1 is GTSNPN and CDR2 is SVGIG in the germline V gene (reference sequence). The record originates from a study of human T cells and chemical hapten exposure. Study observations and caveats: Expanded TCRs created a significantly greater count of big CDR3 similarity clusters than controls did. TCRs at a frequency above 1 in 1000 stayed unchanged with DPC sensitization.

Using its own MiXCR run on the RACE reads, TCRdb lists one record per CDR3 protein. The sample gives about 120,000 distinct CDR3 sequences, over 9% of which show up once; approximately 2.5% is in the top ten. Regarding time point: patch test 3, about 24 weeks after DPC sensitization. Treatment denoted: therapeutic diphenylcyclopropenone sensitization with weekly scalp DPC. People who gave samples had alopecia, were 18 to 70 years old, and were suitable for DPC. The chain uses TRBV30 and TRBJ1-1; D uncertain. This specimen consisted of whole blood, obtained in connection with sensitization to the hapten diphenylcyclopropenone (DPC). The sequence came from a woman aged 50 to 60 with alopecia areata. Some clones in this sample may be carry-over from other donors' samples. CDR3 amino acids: CAWSVAGTEAFF. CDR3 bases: TGTGCCTGGAGTGTTGCGGGAACTGAAGCTTTCTTT.